A single sample is the source of the 32 T cell receptor beta chains below, sequenced in a study of cytotoxic CD8 clonotypes in ibrutinib-treated CLL. Only in-frame clones appear in the TCRdb table, and some are missing; sequencing was by immunoSEQ multiplex PCR. The table has around 50,000 clones, roughly 63% seen once. Material: PBMCs, obtained after 24 months of ibrutinib treatment. These receptors were collected from a human donor with chronic lymphocytic leukemia.

The chain combines TRBV11-2 with TRBJ2-3, with D possibly being TRBD2 (5 bases). The CDR3 totals 15 residues. The V gene's germline CDR1 is SGHAT and CDR2 FQNNGV. V was shortened by 2 bases and J by 0 bases, with 9 bases between the two germline ends. This CDR3 reads CASSLSRGSTDTQYF. CDR3 nucleotide sequence: TGTGCCAGCAGCTTATCACGGGGTAGCACAGATACGCAGTATTTT.

This clone was recorded a few times. The rearrangement uses TRBV5-6 and TRBJ2-3; D is possibly TRBD2 (6 bases). V gave up 6 bases and J gave up 1 base, with 21 bases separating them. Germline V gene data show CDR1 as SGHDT and CDR2 as YYEEEE. The CDR3 is 17 residues long. The CDR3 nucleotides are TGTGCCAGCACTCGAGATCCGGCGGGCGGGGGCACAGATACGCAGTATTTT. It encodes CASTRDPAGGGTDTQYF.

This clone was seen a few times. The rearrangement uses TRBV15 and TRBJ2-6, with TRBD2 as a possible D gene (6 bases). Per germline, CDR1 LNHNV and CDR2 YYDKDF (reference sequence). This CDR3 region has 15 residues. The germline V and J ends were trimmed by 4 bases and 2 bases, with 9 bases remaining between them. The CDR3 DNA sequence: TGTGCCACCAGCACCGCGGGGACTGGGGCCAACGTCCTGACTTTC. This translates into CATSTAGTGANVLTF.

V usage is TRBV5-1 and J usage is TRBJ1-2; D gene ambiguous. The ends were cut back, 0 bases at V and 13 bases at J, with 22 bases in the middle. The CDR3 extends over 15 amino acids. Germline-derived CDR1 and CDR2 are SGHRS and YFSETQ. This CDR3 is CASSLDPTSIGLGTF. CDR3 coding DNA: TGCGCCAGCAGCTTGGACCCAACATCGATAGGGCTTGGCACCTTC.

J is TRBJ2-7 and V is TRBV4-2; the D gene is possibly TRBD1 (6 bases). V was pared by 5 bases and J by 3 bases, with 14 bases between. The length of the CDR3 is 14 residues. Per the germline V gene, CDR1 is LGHNA and CDR2 is YNFKEQ. The CDR3 DNA reads as TGTGCCAGCAGCTTGATCGGCAGGGGCTACGAGCAGTACTTC. Translated, it gives CASSLIGRGYEQYF.

The J gene is TRBJ1-3, the V gene TRBV2; D is unresolved. V dropped 4 bases and J dropped 3 bases, with 7 bases sitting between them. Looked up from germline, CDR1 is SNHLY and CDR2 is FYNNEI. This CDR3 has 13 residues. In DNA, the CDR3 is TGTGCCAGCAGTGGGTTTAGTGGAAACACCATATATTTT. Protein: CASSGFSGNTIYF.

This clone was recorded only once. The chain uses TRBV7-9 and TRBJ2-6; no reliable D call. Germline CDR1 and CDR2: SEHNR and FQNEAQ (reference sequence). V dropped 7 bases and J dropped 4 bases, with 11 bases sitting between them. This CDR3 contains 14 residues. The CDR3 spells CASTHFGGANVLTF. DNA for the CDR3: TGTGCCAGCACACATTTCGGCGGGGCCAACGTCCTGACTTTC.

The V and J genes are TRBV5-1 and TRBJ2-5, with D tentatively TRBD1 (6 bases). This CDR3 is 15 amino acids long. Trimming pared 0 bases from V and 5 bases from J, leaving 14 bases between. The germline V gene encodes CDR1 SGHRS and CDR2 YFSETQ. The CDR3 here is CASSLGTEGLETQYF. CDR3 nucleotide sequence: TGCGCCAGCAGCTTGGGGACAGAGGGGTTGGAGACCCAGTACTTC.

The chain is built from TRBV19 and TRBJ1-2; D is possibly TRBD1 (6 bases). Trimming left V 6 bases short and J 2 bases short, with 10 bases between. The CDR3 runs to 13 residues. Germline-derived CDR1 and CDR2 are LNHDA and SQIVND (reference sequence). CDR3 in DNA: TGTGCCAGTAGCCCGGGGGGCAACTATGGCTACACCTTC. Protein product: CASSPGGNYGYTF.

This clone was counted at least ten times. The chain joins TRBV7-8 to TRBJ2-7, with unresolved D. The CDR3 consists of 11 residues. V lost 1 base, J lost 6 bases, and 4 bases lay in between. The V gene's germline CDR1 is SGHVS and CDR2 FQNEAQ. CDR3 in DNA: TGTGCCAGCAGCTTAGACCTCGAGCAGTACTTC. It is translated as CASSLDLEQYF.

This clone showed up just a few times. The chain recombines TRBV5-1 with TRBJ2-7; 8 nucleotides match TRBD1. The CDR3 has 14 amino acids. The V segment lost 4 bases and the J segment 3 bases; nucleotides outside the gene matches: 6. Germline CDR1 SGHRS, CDR2 YFSETQ. The CDR3 region is CASSLGQDIYEQYF. CDR3 coding DNA: TGCGCCAGCAGCCTGGGACAGGATATCTACGAGCAGTACTTC.

This clone was observed a few times. The chain joins TRBV5-1 to TRBJ1-2; 8 bases are a match to TRBD1. The CDR3 has 18 amino acids. Germline trimming cut 1 base from V and 5 bases from J; bases unmatched to any gene: 16. The germline CDR1 and CDR2 sequences are SGHRS and YFSETQ. Here the CDR3 reads CASSLSRAGTGTSYGYTF. The CDR3, as DNA: TGCGCCAGCAGCTTGAGTCGGGCCGGGACAGGAACTTCTTATGGCTACACCTTC.

The table lists this clone with a few counts. The CDR3 loop is CASSPRGGNGYTF. In nucleotides, the CDR3 is TGTGCCAGCAGCCCCCGAGGGGGCAATGGCTACACCTTC. The chain uses TRBV7-9 and TRBJ1-2, with 7 bases fitting TRBD1. Germline CDR1 reads SEHNR; CDR2 reads FQNEAQ (reference sequence). The CDR3 runs 13 residues. V lost 5 bases to trimming and J lost 6 bases; unmatched junction nucleotides: 6.

The chain employs TRBV7-9 and TRBJ1-5; no clear D gene. Trimming shortened V by 7 bases and J by 2 bases, and 9 bases separated the two germline ends. The CDR3 is made up of 13 amino acids. Germline V gene sequence: CDR1 SEHNR, CDR2 FQNEAQ (reference sequence). The CDR3 here is CASTPGGNQPQHF. Here the CDR3 DNA reads TGTGCCAGCACCCCCGGTGGCAATCAGCCCCAGCATTTT. The full variable domain, completed using reference TRBV7-9 and TRBJ1-5, is DTGVSQNPRHKITKRGQNVTFRCDPISEHNRLYWYRQTLGQGPEFLTYFQNEAQLEKSRLLSDRFSAERPKGSFSTLEIQRTEQGDSAMYLCASTPGGNQPQHFGDGTRLSIL.

This sequence joins TRBV5-6 and TRBJ2-7, with 8 bases identical to TRBD1. The CDR3 sequence is 14 residues long. Germline V lookup: CDR1 SGHDT, CDR2 YYEEEE. J lost 4 bases, V lost 1 base, and 4 bases had no gene match. The CDR3 reads CASSLRRGQYEQYF. In DNA, the CDR3 is TGTGCCAGCAGCTTGCGCAGGGGGCAATACGAGCAGTACTTC.

The chain employs TRBV6-5 and TRBJ1-4, with 7 bases fitting TRBD1. The CDR3 extends over 15 amino acids. Per germline, CDR1 MNHEY and CDR2 SVGAGI. With V trimmed by 5 bases and J by 4 bases, 7 bases remained unmatched. This CDR3 is CASSARGSNNEKLFF. DNA for the CDR3: TGTGCCAGCAGTGCCAGGGGGAGCAATAATGAAAAACTGTTTTTT.

V gene TRBV6-1 combines with J gene TRBJ1-6, with D maybe TRBD1 (5 bases). V lost 6 bases and J 7 bases, leaving 10 bases between the germline ends. Germline V gene sequence: CDR1 MNHNS, CDR2 SASEGT. The CDR3 consists of 13 residues. This chain's CDR3 is CASSGTANSPLHF. Written as DNA, the CDR3 is TGTGCCAGCAGCGGGACCGCGAATTCACCCCTCCACTTT.

The chain has TRBV25-1 and TRBJ1-4; the D gene is possibly TRBD1 (5 bases). In germline, CDR1 is MGHDK, CDR2 SYGVNS. The V end was cut by 6 bases, the J end by 3 bases, with 14 bases between. The CDR3 is 15 residues long. CDR3 loop: CASSHPGRSNEKLFF. The CDR3 DNA follows: TGTGCCAGCAGCCACCCAGGGAGGTCTAATGAAAAACTGTTTTTT.

In this sample, this clone turned up a few times. This CDR3 is also generated by other DNA sequences in the sample. V and J are TRBV5-6 and TRBJ2-7, with D perhaps TRBD1 (5 bases). The length of the CDR3 is 12 residues. Germline V gives CDR1 SGHDT, CDR2 YYEEEE. The V end was cut by 0 bases, the J end by 4 bases, with 5 bases between. The chain's CDR3 is CASSLDRYEQYF. CDR3 sequence (DNA): TGTGCCAGCAGCTTGGACAGGTACGAGCAGTACTTC.

V usage is TRBV19 and J usage is TRBJ2-7, with D maybe TRBD2 (5 bases). V gave up 8 bases and J gave up 3 bases, with 17 bases separating them. Germline assignment: CDR1 LNHDA and CDR2 SQIVND (reference sequence). This CDR3 region has 14 residues. CDR3: CASAGGAWGYEQYF. The CDR3 DNA sequence: TGTGCCAGTGCTGGAGGCGCATGGGGCTACGAGCAGTACTTC.

The chain uses TRBV10-1 and TRBJ2-2, with TRBD1 matching over 9 bases. The germline V gene has CDR1 WNHNN and CDR2 SYGVQD (reference sequence). The V segment lost 6 bases and the J segment 3 bases; nucleotides outside the gene matches: 14. CDR3 size: 18 residues. DNA of the CDR3: TGCGCCAGCAGCCCGGGACAGGGTATGGAAAGGGACACCGGGGAGCTGTTTTTT. It encodes CASSPGQGMERDTGELFF.

This chain joins TRBV19 and TRBJ2-2, with D maybe TRBD2 (6 bases). V lost 1 base, J lost 7 bases, and 10 bases lay in between. The germline gives CDR1 LNHDA, CDR2 SQIVND (reference sequence). The CDR3 spans 14 residues. CDR3 region: CASSIVRGSGELFF. CDR3 DNA sequence: TGTGCCAGTAGTATAGTGCGGGGAAGCGGGGAGCTGTTTTTT.

This clone was seen a few times. This sequence joins TRBV5-1 and TRBJ2-5; D is uncertain. Between the trimmed V and J ends, which lost 6 bases and 2 bases, there was a span of 11 bases. The CDR3 runs to 13 residues. The germline gives CDR1 SGHRS, CDR2 YFSETQ. CDR3 residues: CASTYGQQETQYF. The CDR3 DNA reads as TGCGCCAGCACCTACGGCCAGCAAGAGACCCAGTACTTC.

This clone has only one observation. J is TRBJ1-4 and V is TRBV27; D unresolved. The CDR3 is 14 residues long. Trimming took off 5 bases at V and 4 bases at J, with 11 bases between the two ends. Germline V gives CDR1 MNHEY, CDR2 SMNVEV (reference sequence). The CDR3 DNA follows: TGTGCCAGCAGTCGACTCTATAATAATGAAAAACTGTTTTTT. Translated: CASSRLYNNEKLFF.

V gene TRBV2 combines with J gene TRBJ2-3; 14 bases fit TRBD2. This CDR3 has 16 amino acids. The junction had 7 bases not matched to a gene; V was cut back by 5 bases and J by 6 bases. Germline V gene lookup returns CDR1 SNHLY and CDR2 FYNNEI. The chain's CDR3 is CASSSRLAGGQDTQYF. CDR3 DNA sequence: TGTGCCAGCAGTTCCCGACTAGCGGGGGGGCAGGATACGCAGTATTTT.

The chain carries TRBV9 and TRBJ2-1, with TRBD2 identical over 8 bases. The V gene end was trimmed by 3 bases and the J gene end by 0 bases; junction bases not matched to a gene: 2. Germline V gene data show CDR1 as SGDLS and CDR2 as YYNGEE. The CDR3 is made up of 15 amino acids. DNA for the CDR3: TGTGCCAGCAGCGCAGGGACTAGCTCCTACAATGAGCAGTTCTTC. It yields the protein CASSAGTSSYNEQFF.

The chain combines TRBV5-4 with TRBJ2-1; 7 bases line up with TRBD1. V was pared by 0 bases and J by 4 bases, with 4 bases of the junction left unmatched. This CDR3 spans 15 amino acids. CDR1 SGHNT and CDR2 YYREEE come from the germline V gene (reference sequence). As DNA, the CDR3 is TGTGCCAGCAGCTTGGAGGACAGGACATACAATGAGCAGTTCTTC. It encodes CASSLEDRTYNEQFF.

This clone was seen a handful of times. The chain combines TRBV4-2 with TRBJ2-5, with 9 bases that match TRBD2. This CDR3 has 16 residues. In germline, CDR1 is LGHNA, CDR2 YNFKEQ. V gave up 5 bases and J gave up 5 bases; unmatched junction bases: 12. The CDR3: CASSNQARGGPETQYF. The DNA of the CDR3 is TGTGCCAGCAGCAACCAGGCGCGGGGGGGCCCGGAGACCCAGTACTTC.

CDR3 bases: TGTGCCAGCAGCTTAGAAGCGCCTAACTATGGCTACACCTTC. This gives the protein CASSLEAPNYGYTF. The V call is TRBV7-9, the J call TRBJ1-2; D is undetermined. Trimming removed 1 base from V and 0 bases from J, with 6 bases in between. The CDR3 sequence is 14 residues long. The germline gives CDR1 SEHNR, CDR2 FQNEAQ (reference sequence).

This clone was detected a few times. V is TRBV29-1 and J is TRBJ1-2, with D uncertain. The CDR3 is made up of 11 amino acids. Between the trimmed V and J ends, which lost 4 bases and 8 bases, there was a span of 11 bases. Per the germline V gene, CDR1 is SQVTM and CDR2 is ANQGSEA. CDR3 nucleotides: TGCAGCGTTGTGAGGAGCGGCGGCTACACCTTC. Its protein is CSVVRSGGYTF.

The rearrangement joins TRBV5-6 to TRBJ2-5, with a possible D match to TRBD1 (5 bases). This CDR3 region has 14 residues. Trimming stripped 0 bases from V and 3 bases from J, with 9 bases between. Germline CDR1 and CDR2: SGHDT and YYEEEE. The CDR3 region has the DNA TGTGCCAGCAGCTTGGGACAGCTAAAAGAGACCCAGTACTTC. Translated: CASSLGQLKETQYF.

This clone was recorded many times. V gene TRBV11-2 combines with J gene TRBJ2-2; 7 bases map to TRBD1. The length of the CDR3 is 15 residues. The J segment lost 4 bases and the V segment lost 7 bases, leaving 9 bases of the junction unmatched. Germline CDR1 and CDR2: SGHAT and FQNNGV. In DNA, the CDR3 is TGTGCCAGCACCGCGACTACAGGGGTCACCGGGGAGCTGTTTTTT. Protein product: CASTATTGVTGELFF.